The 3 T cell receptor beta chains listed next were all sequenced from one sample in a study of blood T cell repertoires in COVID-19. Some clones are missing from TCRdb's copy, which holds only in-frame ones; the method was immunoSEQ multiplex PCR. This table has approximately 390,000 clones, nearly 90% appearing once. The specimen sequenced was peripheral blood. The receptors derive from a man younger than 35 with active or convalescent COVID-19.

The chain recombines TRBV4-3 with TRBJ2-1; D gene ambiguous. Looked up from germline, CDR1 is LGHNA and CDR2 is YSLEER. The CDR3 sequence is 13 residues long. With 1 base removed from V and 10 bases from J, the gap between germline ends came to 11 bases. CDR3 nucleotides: TGCGCCAGCAGCCAAGCCGAGCATTTGGAGCAGTTCTTC. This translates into CASSQAEHLEQFF.

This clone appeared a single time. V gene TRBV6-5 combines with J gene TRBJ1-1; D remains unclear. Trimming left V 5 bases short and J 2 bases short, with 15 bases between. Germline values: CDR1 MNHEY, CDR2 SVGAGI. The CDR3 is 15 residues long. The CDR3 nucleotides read TGTGCCAGCAGTCGGTCCGGGATCTTAAACACTGAAGCTTTCTTT. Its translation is CASSRSGILNTEAFF.

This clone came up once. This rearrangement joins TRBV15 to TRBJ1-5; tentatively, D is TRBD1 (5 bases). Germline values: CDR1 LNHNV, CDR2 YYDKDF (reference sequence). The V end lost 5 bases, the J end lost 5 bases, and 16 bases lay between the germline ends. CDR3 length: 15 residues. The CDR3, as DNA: TGTGCCACCAGCGGAACGTTAGGGGTGGATCAGCCCCAGCATTTT. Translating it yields CATSGTLGVDQPQHF.